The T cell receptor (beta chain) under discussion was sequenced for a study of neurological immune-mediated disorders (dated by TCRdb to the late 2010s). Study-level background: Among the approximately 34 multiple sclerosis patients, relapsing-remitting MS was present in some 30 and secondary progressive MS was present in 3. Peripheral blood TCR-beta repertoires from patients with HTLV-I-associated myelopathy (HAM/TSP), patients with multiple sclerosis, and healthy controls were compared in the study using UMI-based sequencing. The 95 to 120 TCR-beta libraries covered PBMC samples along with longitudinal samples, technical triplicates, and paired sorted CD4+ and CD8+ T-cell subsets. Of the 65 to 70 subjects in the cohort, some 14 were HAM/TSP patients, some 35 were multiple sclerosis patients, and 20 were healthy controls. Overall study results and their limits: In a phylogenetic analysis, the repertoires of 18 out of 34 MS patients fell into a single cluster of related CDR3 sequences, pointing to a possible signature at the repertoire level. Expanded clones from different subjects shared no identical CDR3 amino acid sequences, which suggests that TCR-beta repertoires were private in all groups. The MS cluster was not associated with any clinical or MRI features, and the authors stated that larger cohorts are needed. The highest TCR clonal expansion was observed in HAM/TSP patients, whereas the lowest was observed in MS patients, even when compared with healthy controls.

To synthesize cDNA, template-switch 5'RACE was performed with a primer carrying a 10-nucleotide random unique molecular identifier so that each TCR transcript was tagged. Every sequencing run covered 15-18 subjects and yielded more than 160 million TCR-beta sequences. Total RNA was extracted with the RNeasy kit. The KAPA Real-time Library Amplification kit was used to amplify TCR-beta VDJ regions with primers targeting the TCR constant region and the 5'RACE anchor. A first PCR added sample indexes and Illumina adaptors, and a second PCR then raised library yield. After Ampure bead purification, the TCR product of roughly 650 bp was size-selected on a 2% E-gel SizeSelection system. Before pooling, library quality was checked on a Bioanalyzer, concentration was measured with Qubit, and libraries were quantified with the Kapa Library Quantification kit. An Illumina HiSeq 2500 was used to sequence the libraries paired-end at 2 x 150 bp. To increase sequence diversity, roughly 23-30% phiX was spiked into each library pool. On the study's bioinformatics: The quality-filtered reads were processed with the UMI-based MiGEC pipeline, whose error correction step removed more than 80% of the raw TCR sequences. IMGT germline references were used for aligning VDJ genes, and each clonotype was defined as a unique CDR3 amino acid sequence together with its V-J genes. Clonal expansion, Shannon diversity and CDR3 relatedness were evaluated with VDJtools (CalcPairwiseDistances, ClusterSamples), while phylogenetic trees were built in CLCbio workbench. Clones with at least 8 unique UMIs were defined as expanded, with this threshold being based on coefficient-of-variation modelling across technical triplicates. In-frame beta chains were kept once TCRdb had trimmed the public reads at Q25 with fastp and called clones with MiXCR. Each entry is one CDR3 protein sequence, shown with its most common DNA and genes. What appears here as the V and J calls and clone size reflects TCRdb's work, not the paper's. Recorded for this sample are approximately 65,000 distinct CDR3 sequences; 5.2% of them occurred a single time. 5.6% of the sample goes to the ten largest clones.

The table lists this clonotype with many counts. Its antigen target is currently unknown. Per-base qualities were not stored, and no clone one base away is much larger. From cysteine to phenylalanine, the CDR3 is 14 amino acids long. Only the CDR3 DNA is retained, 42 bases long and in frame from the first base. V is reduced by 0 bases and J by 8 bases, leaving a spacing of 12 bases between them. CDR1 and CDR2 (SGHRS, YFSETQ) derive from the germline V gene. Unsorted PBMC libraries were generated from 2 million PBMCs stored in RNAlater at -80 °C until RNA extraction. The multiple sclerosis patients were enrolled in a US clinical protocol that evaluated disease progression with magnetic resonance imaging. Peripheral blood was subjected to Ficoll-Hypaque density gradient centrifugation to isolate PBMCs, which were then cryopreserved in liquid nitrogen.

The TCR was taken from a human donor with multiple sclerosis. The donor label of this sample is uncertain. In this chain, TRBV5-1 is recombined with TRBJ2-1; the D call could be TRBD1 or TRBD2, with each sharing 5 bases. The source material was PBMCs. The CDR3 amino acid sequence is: CASSLAAGTDEQFF. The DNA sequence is TGCGCCAGCAGCTTGGCCGCAGGGACGGATGAGCAGTTCTTC.